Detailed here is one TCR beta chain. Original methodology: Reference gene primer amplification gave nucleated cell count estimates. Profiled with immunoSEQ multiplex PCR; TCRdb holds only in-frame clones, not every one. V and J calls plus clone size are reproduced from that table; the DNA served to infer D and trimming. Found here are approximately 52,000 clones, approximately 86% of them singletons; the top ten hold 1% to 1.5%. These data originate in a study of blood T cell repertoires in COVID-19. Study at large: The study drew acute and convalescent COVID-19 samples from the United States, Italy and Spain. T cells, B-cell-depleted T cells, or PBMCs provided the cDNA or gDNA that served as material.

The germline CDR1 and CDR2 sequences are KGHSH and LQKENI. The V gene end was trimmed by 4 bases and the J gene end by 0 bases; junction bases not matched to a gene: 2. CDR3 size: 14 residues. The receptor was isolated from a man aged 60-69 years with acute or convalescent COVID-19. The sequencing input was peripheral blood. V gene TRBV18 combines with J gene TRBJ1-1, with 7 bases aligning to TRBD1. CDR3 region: CASSQGAMNTEAFF. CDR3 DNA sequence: TGTGCCAGCTCACAGGGGGCCATGAACACTGAAGCTTTCTTT.